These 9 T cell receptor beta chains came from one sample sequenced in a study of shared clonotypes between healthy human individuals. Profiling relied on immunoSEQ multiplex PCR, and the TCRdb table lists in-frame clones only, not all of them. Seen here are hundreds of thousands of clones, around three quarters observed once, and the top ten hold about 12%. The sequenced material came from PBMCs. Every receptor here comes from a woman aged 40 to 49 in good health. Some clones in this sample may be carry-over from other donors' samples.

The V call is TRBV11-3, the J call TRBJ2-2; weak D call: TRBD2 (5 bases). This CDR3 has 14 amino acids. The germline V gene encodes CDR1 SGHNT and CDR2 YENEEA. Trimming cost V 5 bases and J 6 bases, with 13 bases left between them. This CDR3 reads CASSPRGSAGELFF. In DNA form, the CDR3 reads TGTGCCAGCAGCCCCCGGGGTAGTGCCGGGGAGCTGTTTTTT.

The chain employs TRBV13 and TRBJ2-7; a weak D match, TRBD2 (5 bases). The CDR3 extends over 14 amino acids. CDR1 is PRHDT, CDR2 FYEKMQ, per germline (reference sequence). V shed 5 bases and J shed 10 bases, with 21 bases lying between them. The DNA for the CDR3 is TGTGCCAGCAGCGCAGTCCAGGCGAGGGCCCCTCAGTACTTC. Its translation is CASSAVQARAPQYF. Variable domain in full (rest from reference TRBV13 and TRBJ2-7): AAGVIQSPRHLIKEKRETATLKCYPIPRHDTVYWYQQGPGQDPQFLISFYEKMQSDKGSIPDRFSAQQFSDYHSELNMSSLELGDSALYFCASSAVQARAPQYFGPGTRLTVT.

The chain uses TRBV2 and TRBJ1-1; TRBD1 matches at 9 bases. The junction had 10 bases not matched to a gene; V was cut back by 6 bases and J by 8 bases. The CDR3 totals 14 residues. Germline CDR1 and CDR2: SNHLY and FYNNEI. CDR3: CASRLQGASEEAFF. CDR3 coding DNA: TGTGCCAGCAGACTACAGGGGGCCTCAGAAGAAGCTTTCTTT.

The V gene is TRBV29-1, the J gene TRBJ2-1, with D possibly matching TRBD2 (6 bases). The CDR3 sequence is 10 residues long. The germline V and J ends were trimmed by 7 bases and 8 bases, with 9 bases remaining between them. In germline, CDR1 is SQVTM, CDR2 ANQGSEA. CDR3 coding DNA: TGCAGCGCTCGGGAGTATGAGCAGTTCTTC. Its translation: CSAREYEQFF.

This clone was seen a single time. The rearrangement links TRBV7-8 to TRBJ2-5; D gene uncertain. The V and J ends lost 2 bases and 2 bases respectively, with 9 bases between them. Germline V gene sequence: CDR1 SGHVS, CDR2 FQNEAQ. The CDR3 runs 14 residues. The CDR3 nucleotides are TGTGCCAGCAGCTTATATGGCAGGCAAGAGACCCAGTACTTC. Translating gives CASSLYGRQETQYF. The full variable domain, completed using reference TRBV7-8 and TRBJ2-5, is GAGVSQSPRYKVAKRGQDVALRCDPISGHVSLFWYQQALGQGPEFLTYFQNEAQLDKSGLPSDRFFAERPEGSVSTLKIQRTQQEDSAVYLCASSLYGRQETQYFGPGTRLLVL.

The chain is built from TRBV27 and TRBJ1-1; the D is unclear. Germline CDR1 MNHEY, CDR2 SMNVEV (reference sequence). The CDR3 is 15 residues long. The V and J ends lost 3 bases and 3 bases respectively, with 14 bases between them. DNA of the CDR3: TGTGCCAGCAGTTTTTGGGCGCTAAGGGACACTGAAGCTTTCTTT. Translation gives CASSFWALRDTEAFF.

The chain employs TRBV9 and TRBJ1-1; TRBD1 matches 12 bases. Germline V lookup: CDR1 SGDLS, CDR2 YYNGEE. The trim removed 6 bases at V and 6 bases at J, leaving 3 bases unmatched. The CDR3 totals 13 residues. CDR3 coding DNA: TGTGCCAGCAAGGGACAGGGGGCGGCTGAAGCTTTCTTT. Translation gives CASKGQGAAEAFF.

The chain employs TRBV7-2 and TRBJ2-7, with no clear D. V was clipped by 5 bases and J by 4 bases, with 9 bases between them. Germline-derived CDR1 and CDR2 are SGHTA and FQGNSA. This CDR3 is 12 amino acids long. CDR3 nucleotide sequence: TGTGCCAGCAGCCCCGCTGCGTACGAGCAGTACTTC. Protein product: CASSPAAYEQYF.

Here the CDR3 reads CASSEVGLNTEAFF. DNA of the CDR3: TGTGCCAGCAGTGAAGTGGGGTTGAACACTGAAGCTTTCTTT. The chain links TRBV6-1 to TRBJ1-1; no clear D gene. Germline V gene data show CDR1 as MNHNS and CDR2 as SASEGT. Trimming cost V 1 base and J 0 bases, with 6 bases left between them. The CDR3 totals 14 residues.